A selection of T cell receptor beta chains follows, all from one sample in a study of cytomegalovirus exposure and HLA in healthy donors. TCRdb's copy holds only in-frame clones and misses some; the assay was immunoSEQ multiplex PCR. The sample records roughly 150,000 clones, approximately 81% being singletons. Sequencing was done on a sample of PBMCs. These receptors were collected from a man aged 25-45 years in good health and CMV-seronegative. The CDR3 runs from the conserved cysteine through the conserved F or W. Fields, in order: clone size, J gene, D gene, V gene, CDR3 protein, CDR3 DNA. A D gene is named only where the DNA matches it firmly. Clone size, where shown, is once, few, many, or a class for clones that have expanded.

abundance: NA; j_gene: TRBJ2-2; d_gene: NA; v_gene: TRBV9; CDR3aa: CASSVGLAANTGELFF; CDR3nt: TGTGCCAGCAGCGTAGGTTTAGCGGCGAACACCGGGGAGCTGTTTTTT
abundance: NA; j_gene: TRBJ2-3; d_gene: NA; v_gene: TRBV7-6; CDR3aa: CASSMAVAALDTQYF; CDR3nt: TGTGCCAGCAGCATGGCGGTGGCGGCCCTCGATACGCAGTATTTT
abundance: NA; j_gene: TRBJ2-5; d_gene: NA; v_gene: TRBV6-6; CDR3aa: CASSPRAAEVQYF; CDR3nt: TGTGCCAGCAGCCCGCGGGCGGCGGAGGTCCAGTACTTC
abundance: NA; j_gene: TRBJ2-1; d_gene: NA; v_gene: TRBV27; CDR3aa: CASSLGTPLSYNEQFF; CDR3nt: TGTGCCAGCAGTTTAGGGACTCCCCTCTCCTACAATGAGCAGTTCTTC
abundance: once; j_gene: TRBJ1-2; d_gene: NA; v_gene: TRBV6-1; CDR3aa: CASSVGLSYGYTF; CDR3nt: TGTGCCAGCAGTGTAGGACTGAGCTATGGCTACACCTTC
abundance: NA; j_gene: TRBJ1-1; d_gene: TRBD1; v_gene: TRBV9; CDR3aa: CASSASGTENTEAFF; CDR3nt: TGTGCCAGCAGCGCATCCGGGACAGAGAACACTGAAGCTTTCTTT
abundance: few; j_gene: TRBJ2-3; d_gene: TRBD2; v_gene: TRBV5-4; CDR3aa: CASSLASGGAVDTQYF; CDR3nt: TGTGCCAGCAGCTTGGCCAGCGGGGGGGCGGTAGATACGCAGTATTTT
abundance: NA; j_gene: TRBJ2-3; d_gene: TRBD2; v_gene: TRBV6-4; CDR3aa: CASSDRGGWDTQYF; CDR3nt: TGTGCCAGCAGTGACCGGGGGGGCTGGGATACGCAGTATTTT
abundance: NA; j_gene: TRBJ1-4; d_gene: NA; v_gene: TRBV9; CDR3aa: CASSVGLEANEKLFF; CDR3nt: TGTGCCAGCAGCGTAGGCTTAGAAGCTAATGAAAAACTGTTTTTT
abundance: NA; j_gene: TRBJ2-5; d_gene: NA; v_gene: TRBV2; CDR3aa: CASIEGLGTQYF; CDR3nt: TGTGCCAGCATTGAAGGCCTAGGGACCCAGTACTTC
abundance: few; j_gene: TRBJ2-7; d_gene: NA; v_gene: TRBV7-8; CDR3aa: CASSPGVSYEQYF; CDR3nt: TGTGCCAGCAGCCCCGGGGTATCGTACGAGCAGTACTTC
abundance: few; j_gene: TRBJ2-7; d_gene: NA; v_gene: TRBV10-3; CDR3aa: CAISEPGQLPYEQYF; CDR3nt: TGTGCCATCAGTGAGCCTGGACAGTTACCCTACGAGCAGTACTTC
abundance: few; j_gene: TRBJ1-2; d_gene: NA; v_gene: TRBV7-9; CDR3aa: CASSPGVGYTF; CDR3nt: TGTGCCAGCAGCCCAGGGGTCGGCTACACCTTC
abundance: NA; j_gene: TRBJ2-5; d_gene: NA; v_gene: TRBV9; CDR3aa: CASSVSRGRGETQYF; CDR3nt: TGTGCCAGCAGCGTAAGCCGAGGCCGGGGGGAGACCCAGTACTTC
abundance: NA; j_gene: TRBJ2-3; d_gene: NA; v_gene: TRBV10-2; CDR3aa: CASKPFEDTQYF; CDR3nt: TGCGCCAGCAAACCCTTCGAGGATACGCAGTATTTT
abundance: NA; j_gene: TRBJ2-1; d_gene: NA; v_gene: TRBV10-3; CDR3aa: CAISGLDEAPYNEQFF; CDR3nt: TGTGCCATCAGTGGTCTTGACGAGGCCCCCTACAATGAGCAGTTCTTC
abundance: few; j_gene: TRBJ2-1; d_gene: NA; v_gene: TRBV6-6; CDR3aa: CASSYSAEQFF; CDR3nt: TGTGCCAGCAGTTACTCGGCTGAGCAGTTCTTC
abundance: NA; j_gene: TRBJ1-5; d_gene: TRBD1; v_gene: TRBV6-6; CDR3aa: CASSYTLGQINQPQHF; CDR3nt: TGTGCCAGCAGTTATACCTTGGGACAGATTAATCAGCCCCAGCATTTT
abundance: NA; j_gene: TRBJ1-1; d_gene: TRBD1; v_gene: TRBV6-1; CDR3aa: CASSRDRGSSEAFF; CDR3nt: TGTGCCAGCAGCAGGGACAGGGGGTCCTCTGAAGCTTTCTTT
abundance: NA; j_gene: TRBJ2-5; d_gene: NA; v_gene: TRBV18; CDR3aa: CASSRGQGGETQYF; CDR3nt: TGTGCCAGCTCGCGAGGACAGGGAGGGGAGACCCAGTACTTC
abundance: NA; j_gene: TRBJ1-1; d_gene: TRBD1; v_gene: TRBV25-1; CDR3aa: CASTNDRGEAFF; CDR3nt: TGTGCCAGCACCAATGACAGGGGTGAAGCTTTCTTT
abundance: NA; j_gene: TRBJ1-5; d_gene: NA; v_gene: TRBV7-2; CDR3aa: CASSFTAGSNQPQHF; CDR3nt: TGTGCCAGCAGCTTTACTGCTGGTAGCAATCAGCCCCAGCATTTT
abundance: NA; j_gene: TRBJ2-3; d_gene: TRBD1; v_gene: TRBV13; CDR3aa: CASSLGPGQGPGTDTQYF; CDR3nt: TGTGCCAGCAGCTTAGGACCGGGACAGGGGCCCGGCACAGATACGCAGTATTTT
abundance: NA; j_gene: TRBJ2-5; d_gene: TRBD2; v_gene: TRBV9; CDR3aa: CASSEGLAGTETQYF; CDR3nt: TGTGCCAGCAGCGAAGGACTAGCGGGAACGGAGACCCAGTACTTC
abundance: NA; j_gene: TRBJ1-1; d_gene: TRBD1; v_gene: TRBV6-5; CDR3aa: CASTLQGDTEAFF; CDR3nt: TGTGCCAGTACGCTACAGGGGGACACTGAAGCTTTCTTT
abundance: once; j_gene: TRBJ1-4; d_gene: NA; v_gene: TRBV4-3; CDR3aa: CASSQGGGTNEKLFF; CDR3nt: TGCGCCAGCAGCCAAGGGGGGGGGACTAATGAAAAACTGTTTTTT
abundance: few; j_gene: TRBJ2-7; d_gene: NA; v_gene: TRBV6-1; CDR3aa: CASSVSSLGEQYF; CDR3nt: TGTGCCAGCAGTGTGTCTAGCTTAGGCGAGCAGTACTTC
abundance: NA; j_gene: TRBJ2-3; d_gene: TRBD1; v_gene: TRBV30; CDR3aa: CAWDRGGGTQYF; CDR3nt: TGTGCCTGGGACAGGGGGGGCGGTACGCAGTATTTT
abundance: NA; j_gene: TRBJ1-2; d_gene: NA; v_gene: TRBV6-4; CDR3aa: CASSDDSNYGYTF; CDR3nt: TGTGCCAGCAGTGACGACAGTAACTATGGCTACACCTTC
abundance: once; j_gene: TRBJ2-3; d_gene: TRBD1; v_gene: TRBV28; CDR3aa: CASSLSGQGAGTDTQYF; CDR3nt: TGTGCCAGCAGTTTAAGTGGACAGGGGGCAGGCACAGATACGCAGTATTTT
abundance: NA; j_gene: TRBJ1-1; d_gene: NA; v_gene: TRBV2; CDR3aa: CASRLQGVNTEAFF; CDR3nt: TGTGCCAGCAGGTTACAGGGCGTAAACACTGAAGCTTTCTTT
abundance: NA; j_gene: TRBJ1-3; d_gene: TRBD1; v_gene: TRBV7-9; CDR3aa: CASSRPGQPSGNTIYF; CDR3nt: TGTGCCAGCAGCAGACCGGGACAGCCGTCTGGAAACACCATATATTTT
abundance: NA; j_gene: TRBJ2-7; d_gene: TRBD2; v_gene: TRBV5-1; CDR3aa: CASSLAAGGFYEQYF; CDR3nt: TGCGCCAGCAGCTTGGCCGCGGGGGGTTTCTACGAGCAGTACTTC
abundance: NA; j_gene: TRBJ1-6; d_gene: NA; v_gene: TRBV28; CDR3aa: CASSRREAANNSPLHF; CDR3nt: TGTGCCAGCAGTCGCAGAGAGGCAGCAAACAATTCACCCCTCCACTTT
abundance: NA; j_gene: TRBJ1-1; d_gene: NA; v_gene: TRBV20-1; CDR3aa: CSAPGWAEAFF; CDR3nt: TGCAGTGCTCCGGGGTGGGCTGAAGCTTTCTTT
abundance: NA; j_gene: TRBJ2-1; d_gene: NA; v_gene: TRBV4-2; CDR3aa: CASSQDPGLDEQFF; CDR3nt: TGTGCCAGCAGCCAAGACCCAGGGTTGGATGAGCAGTTCTTC
abundance: NA; j_gene: TRBJ1-6; d_gene: NA; v_gene: TRBV5-4; CDR3aa: CASSVDSNSPLHF; CDR3nt: TGTGCCAGCAGCGTGGACAGTAATTCACCCCTCCACTTT
abundance: NA; j_gene: TRBJ1-2; d_gene: NA; v_gene: TRBV2; CDR3aa: CASNPQGHTRNYGYTF; CDR3nt: TGTGCCAGCAATCCCCAGGGACACACACGTAACTATGGCTACACCTTC
abundance: NA; j_gene: TRBJ2-7; d_gene: TRBD1; v_gene: TRBV6-5; CDR3aa: CASSSSTGGAYEQYF; CDR3nt: TGTGCCAGCAGTTCCTCGACAGGGGGCGCCTACGAGCAGTACTTC
abundance: NA; j_gene: TRBJ2-7; d_gene: TRBD1; v_gene: TRBV19; CDR3aa: CASSVRDRYEQYF; CDR3nt: TGTGCCAGTAGTGTACGGGACAGATACGAGCAGTACTTC
abundance: NA; j_gene: TRBJ2-2; d_gene: NA; v_gene: TRBV10-3; CDR3aa: CAITAGAGELFF; CDR3nt: TGTGCCATCACCGCAGGGGCCGGGGAGCTGTTTTTT
abundance: few; j_gene: TRBJ2-5; d_gene: NA; v_gene: TRBV4-1; CDR3aa: CASSQEDYPPQETQYF; CDR3nt: TGCGCCAGCAGCCAGGAGGACTACCCCCCGCAAGAGACCCAGTACTTC
abundance: NA; j_gene: TRBJ1-5; d_gene: TRBD1; v_gene: TRBV13; CDR3aa: CASSLDRDSEFQPQHF; CDR3nt: TGTGCCAGCAGCTTAGACCGGGACAGCGAATTTCAGCCCCAGCATTTT
abundance: NA; j_gene: TRBJ2-7; d_gene: NA; v_gene: TRBV19; CDR3aa: CASSIENREGEQYF; CDR3nt: TGTGCCAGTAGTATAGAAAACAGGGAGGGCGAGCAGTACTTC
abundance: NA; j_gene: TRBJ2-6; d_gene: TRBD1; v_gene: TRBV5-5; CDR3aa: CASSLGGQNSGANVLTF; CDR3nt: TGTGCCAGCAGCTTGGGGGGACAGAACTCTGGGGCCAACGTCCTGACTTTC
abundance: NA; j_gene: TRBJ2-1; d_gene: TRBD2; v_gene: TRBV27; CDR3aa: CASRRAGPYNEQFF; CDR3nt: TGTGCCAGCAGGAGAGCGGGACCCTACAATGAGCAGTTCTTC
abundance: NA; j_gene: TRBJ2-1; d_gene: NA; v_gene: TRBV9; CDR3aa: CASSPNSLLSNEQFF; CDR3nt: TGTGCCAGCAGCCCGAACAGCTTACTGTCGAATGAGCAGTTCTTC
abundance: NA; j_gene: TRBJ1-1; d_gene: TRBD1; v_gene: TRBV18; CDR3aa: CASSPFTVARGSAEAFF; CDR3nt: TGTGCCAGCTCACCATTCACGGTGGCCAGGGGGTCGGCTGAAGCTTTCTTT
abundance: NA; j_gene: TRBJ2-3; d_gene: NA; v_gene: TRBV2; CDR3aa: CASSDMAGTDTQYF; CDR3nt: TGTGCCAGCAGTGATATGGCAGGTACGGATACGCAGTATTTT
abundance: once; j_gene: TRBJ1-6; d_gene: NA; v_gene: TRBV4-1; CDR3aa: CASSQQGSPLHF; CDR3nt: TGCGCCAGCAGCCAACAGGGTTCACCCCTCCACTTT
abundance: NA; j_gene: TRBJ1-2; d_gene: TRBD1; v_gene: TRBV2; CDR3aa: CASSETGQGYGYTF; CDR3nt: TGTGCCAGCAGTGAGACGGGACAGGGGTATGGCTACACCTTC
abundance: NA; j_gene: TRBJ2-3; d_gene: TRBD1; v_gene: TRBV5-8; CDR3aa: CASSLDPGTGETNTQYF; CDR3nt: TGTGCCAGCAGCTTGGACCCGGGGACAGGGGAGACAAATACGCAGTATTTT
abundance: NA; j_gene: TRBJ2-3; d_gene: NA; v_gene: TRBV5-1; CDR3aa: CASNTRQGETASTDTQYF; CDR3nt: TGCGCCAGCAACACGAGGCAGGGCGAAACCGCTAGCACAGATACGCAGTATTTT
abundance: NA; j_gene: TRBJ1-2; d_gene: NA; v_gene: TRBV2; CDR3aa: CASRAGIKNYGYTF; CDR3nt: TGTGCCAGCAGGGCAGGAATTAAGAACTATGGCTACACCTTC
abundance: NA; j_gene: TRBJ1-2; d_gene: TRBD1; v_gene: TRBV4-3; CDR3aa: CASSQRTGVLGGYTF; CDR3nt: TGCGCCAGCAGCCAAAGAACAGGGGTGCTAGGGGGCTACACCTTC
abundance: NA; j_gene: TRBJ1-2; d_gene: TRBD1; v_gene: TRBV25-1; CDR3aa: CASMSRTGFYGYTF; CDR3nt: TGTGCCAGCATGTCTAGGACAGGATTCTATGGCTACACCTTC
abundance: few; j_gene: TRBJ2-3; d_gene: NA; v_gene: TRBV11-3; CDR3aa: CASSLGGTDTQYF; CDR3nt: TGTGCCAGCAGCTTGGGTGGGACTGATACGCAGTATTTT